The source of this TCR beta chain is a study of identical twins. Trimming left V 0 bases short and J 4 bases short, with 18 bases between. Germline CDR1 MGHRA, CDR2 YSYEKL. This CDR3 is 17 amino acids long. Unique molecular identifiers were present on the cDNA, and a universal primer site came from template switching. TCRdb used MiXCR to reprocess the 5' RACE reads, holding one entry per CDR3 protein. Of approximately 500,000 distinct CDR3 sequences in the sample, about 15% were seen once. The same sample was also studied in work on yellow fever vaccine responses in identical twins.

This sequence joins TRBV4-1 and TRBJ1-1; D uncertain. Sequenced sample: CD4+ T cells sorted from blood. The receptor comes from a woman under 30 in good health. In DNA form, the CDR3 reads TGCGCCAGCAGCCAAGAGGTGGATCGGACGTTGGGCACTGAAGCTTTCTTT. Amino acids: CASSQEVDRTLGTEAFF.